This T cell receptor (beta chain) stems from a study of control samples from healthy donors and cancer patients. Produced via immunoSEQ multiplex PCR; TCRdb's table is partial and in-frame only. This sample has around 120,000 clones, with about 89% found just once. The CDR3 length is 16 residues. CDR1 and CDR2 from the germline V gene are LGHNA and YSLEER. Between the trimmed V and J ends, which lost 0 bases and 6 bases, there was a span of 12 bases. This clonotype was obtained from a man in his sixties in good health. The chain couples TRBV4-3 to TRBJ1-6; D possibly corresponds to TRBD1 (5 bases). The sequenced sample consisted of blood. The DNA for the CDR3 is TGCGCCAGCAGCCAAGAGAGGGGACTGAGTAATTCACCCCTCCACTTT. This codes for CASSQERGLSNSPLHF.